Below, 28 T cell receptor beta chains from the same sample are listed, as sequenced in a study of cytomegalovirus exposure and HLA in healthy donors. Both 60 Vbeta primers and 13 Jbeta primers went into the PCR. Assay: immunoSEQ multiplex PCR; the TCRdb copy retains only in-frame clones and omits some. Here the sample spans fewer than 120,000 clones, roughly four fifths being singletons. Sequenced material: PBMCs. These receptors all come from a woman younger than 45 in good health and CMV-seronegative.

The V call is TRBV4-3, the J call TRBJ2-7, with TRBD2 matching over 11 bases. V shed 0 bases, J shed 3 bases, and the junction held 16 bases outside the gene matches. The CDR3 loop spans 20 amino acids. Per germline, CDR1 LGHNA and CDR2 YSLEER. The CDR3 region is CASSQEGVLAGGPGIYEQYF. Written as DNA, the CDR3 is TGCGCCAGCAGCCAAGAGGGGGTGTTAGCGGGAGGGCCGGGGATCTACGAGCAGTACTTC.

This clone was seen only once. The chain carries TRBV5-6 and TRBJ2-7; weak D call: TRBD2 (6 bases). Trimming removed 4 bases from V and 3 bases from J, with 20 bases in between. Germline V gives CDR1 SGHDT, CDR2 YYEEEE. The CDR3 is 16 amino acids. The CDR3 protein is CASSRRHGGTSYEQYF. The CDR3 coding sequence is TGTGCCAGCAGCCGAAGACACGGGGGAACGAGCTACGAGCAGTACTTC.

This sequence joins TRBV19 and TRBJ2-7; 8 bases fit TRBD1. Germline loops: CDR1 LNHDA, CDR2 SQIVND (reference sequence). CDR3 size: 14 residues. Trimming at V came to 5 bases and at J to 3 bases, leaving 6 bases not matched to a gene. The CDR3 region is CASSQGAVDYEQYF. In DNA, the CDR3 is TGTGCCAGTAGTCAGGGGGCTGTTGACTACGAGCAGTACTTC.

The chain combines TRBV30 with TRBJ2-5; a possible D gene is TRBD1 (5 bases). Trimming removed 0 bases from V and 1 base from J, with 12 bases in between. From germline, CDR1 is GTSNPN and CDR2 SVGIG (reference sequence). The CDR3 has 15 residues. The CDR3 DNA follows: TGTGCCTGGAGTGTAGGGGCAGGCATCCAAGAGACCCAGTACTTC. It codes for CAWSVGAGIQETQYF.

V gene TRBV29-1 combines with J gene TRBJ2-3, with 11 bases aligning to TRBD2. V was clipped by 0 bases and J by 4 bases; unmatched bases: 12. The germline V gene encodes CDR1 SQVTM and CDR2 ANQGSEA. The CDR3 sequence is 18 residues long. CDR3 region: CSVEDLHTSGSDADTQYF. CDR3 coding DNA: TGCAGCGTTGAAGACCTACATACTAGCGGGAGTGACGCAGATACGCAGTATTTT.

CDR3 residues: CASSQAQGINQPQHF. The CDR3 DNA reads as TGCGCCAGCAGCCAAGCACAGGGGATCAATCAGCCCCAGCATTTT. V is TRBV4-1 and J is TRBJ1-5, with TRBD1 matching over 7 bases. Germline assignment: CDR1 MGHRA and CDR2 YSYEKL. The V segment lost 1 base and the J segment 3 bases; nucleotides outside the gene matches: 3. CDR3 length equals 15 residues.

This chain links TRBV9 with TRBJ2-5; no definite D call. V gave up 0 bases and J gave up 1 base, with 7 bases separating them. Germline CDR1 and CDR2: SGDLS and YYNGEE. The CDR3 has 14 amino acids. CDR3 sequence reads: CASSVAISQETQYF. CDR3 sequence (DNA): TGTGCCAGCAGCGTAGCCATTTCCCAAGAGACCCAGTACTTC.

V gene TRBV5-4 combines with J gene TRBJ1-6, with 10 bases fitting TRBD1. Germline CDR1 and CDR2: SGHNT and YYREEE (reference sequence). With 3 bases clipped from V and 9 bases from J, the junction kept 6 bases outside the gene matches. The CDR3 consists of 15 residues. This CDR3 reads CASSWDRGSISPLHF. CDR3 coding DNA: TGTGCCAGCAGCTGGGACAGGGGTTCGATTTCACCCCTCCACTTT.

The chain joins TRBV19 to TRBJ2-6, with D maybe TRBD1 (5 bases). CDR1 and CDR2 (germline): LNHDA, SQIVND (reference sequence). This CDR3 has 14 residues. V gave up 7 bases and J gave up 2 bases, with 9 bases separating them. DNA for the CDR3: TGTGCCAGTATTCCAGGGACTGGGGCCAACGTCCTGACTTTC. Translating gives CASIPGTGANVLTF.

The chain couples TRBV5-1 to TRBJ2-7; D not certain. Trimming removed 0 bases from V and 3 bases from J, with 7 bases in between. Germline lookup yields CDR1 SGHRS and CDR2 YFSETQ. This CDR3 spans 13 amino acids. DNA of the CDR3: TGCGCCAGCAGCTTGGCGGGTAACTACGAGCAGTACTTC. Translating gives CASSLAGNYEQYF.

The chain uses TRBV18 and TRBJ2-7, with 7 bases lining up with TRBD1. From germline, CDR1 is KGHSH and CDR2 LQKENI. The CDR3 length is 14 residues. V lost 3 bases and J lost 2; bases outside the gene matches: 4. DNA for the CDR3: TGTGCCAGCTCACCCGAGACAGGGACCTACGAGCAGTACTTC. Amino acid sequence: CASSPETGTYEQYF.

This clone was counted a few times. This chain connects TRBV9 to TRBJ1-1; D is ambiguous. Per the germline V gene, CDR1 is SGDLS and CDR2 is YYNGEE. CDR3 length: 14 amino acids. Trimming took off 0 bases at V and 7 bases at J, with 13 bases between the two ends. CDR3 loop: CASSVEAAVGEAFF. CDR3 sequence (DNA): TGTGCCAGCAGCGTAGAAGCCGCGGTGGGTGAAGCTTTCTTT.

The chain recombines TRBV6-5 with TRBJ2-2; possible D gene TRBD1, 6 bases. The V gene lost 4 bases and the J gene lost 8 bases, with 8 bases spanning the gap. The CDR3 spans 12 residues. Germline CDR1 reads MNHEY; CDR2 reads SVGAGI. CDR3 protein: CASSFTGGELFF. The CDR3 region has the DNA TGTGCCAGCAGTTTTACAGGGGGGGAGCTGTTTTTT.

This chain uses TRBV7-9 with TRBJ1-1, with TRBD1 matching 8 bases. V shed 7 bases, J shed 1 base, and the junction held 11 bases outside the gene matches. Germline V gives CDR1 SEHNR, CDR2 FQNEAQ (reference sequence). The CDR3 has 16 amino acids. The CDR3 DNA sequence: TGTGCCAGCAACCCAACCCGGACAGGGACGAACACTGAAGCTTTCTTT. Residues: CASNPTRTGTNTEAFF.

This clone was recorded a few times. This chain uses TRBV29-1 with TRBJ1-1; possibly TRBD1 for D (5 bases). CDR1 and CDR2 from the germline V gene are SQVTM and ANQGSEA. CDR3 length: 15 amino acids. V lost 4 bases and J lost 7, with 22 bases in between. DNA for the CDR3: TGCAGCGTTGGACCCGTAGGGGCGGCTATTAGTGAAGCTTTCTTT. Protein sequence: CSVGPVGAAISEAFF.

This chain joins TRBV28 and TRBJ1-1; D ambiguous. The germline V and J ends were trimmed by 9 bases and 1 base, with 9 bases remaining between them. The CDR3 extends over 12 amino acids. Germline CDR1 reads MDHEN; CDR2 reads SYDVKM. The CDR3 coding sequence is TGTGCCAGAAACCTAGGGAACACTGAAGCTTTCTTT. The encoded protein is CARNLGNTEAFF.

V gene TRBV7-2 combines with J gene TRBJ2-7, with D tentatively TRBD2 (7 bases). Germline values: CDR1 SGHTA, CDR2 FQGNSA. This CDR3 is built from 17 residues. Trimming stripped 1 base from V and 6 bases from J, with 22 bases between. CDR3 sequence: CASSLDAAEQGRGEQYF. Here the CDR3 DNA reads TGTGCCAGCAGCTTAGATGCCGCGGAGCAGGGGAGGGGCGAGCAGTACTTC.

The CDR3 reads CASSRSKEGYGYTF. The CDR3 coding sequence is TGTGCCAGCAGCCGTTCCAAAGAGGGCTATGGCTACACCTTC. This chain connects TRBV6-5 to TRBJ1-2, with no clear D. The V gene lost 6 bases and the J gene lost 4 bases, with 15 bases spanning the gap. CDR3 length: 14 amino acids. Germline V gene sequence: CDR1 MNHEY, CDR2 SVGAGI.

The J gene is TRBJ1-1, the V gene TRBV27; D possibly corresponds to TRBD1 (5 bases). The CDR3 is 15 amino acids. CDR1 is MNHEY and CDR2 is SMNVEV in the germline V gene (reference sequence). Trimming removed 2 bases at V and 0 bases at J, with 10 bases between. CDR3 in DNA: TGTGCCAGCAGTTTACAGGGACTCATGAACACTGAAGCTTTCTTT. Translated, it gives CASSLQGLMNTEAFF.

This chain uses TRBV5-6 with TRBJ1-1; TRBD1 might be the D (6 bases). Trimming removed 4 bases from V and 5 bases from J, with 15 bases in between. CDR3 length: 14 amino acids. Per germline, CDR1 SGHDT and CDR2 YYEEEE. Here the CDR3 reads CASSRNPGDTEAFF. Here the CDR3 DNA reads TGTGCCAGCAGCCGAAACCCAGGGGATACTGAAGCTTTCTTT.

This clone was counted only a few times. This chain uses TRBV5-4 with TRBJ1-4; TRBD1 is a possible D gene (5 bases). This CDR3 is 13 amino acids long. The V gene's germline CDR1 is SGHNT and CDR2 YYREEE (reference sequence). V shed 3 bases and J shed 4 bases, with 7 bases lying between them. The CDR3 here is CASSSDSNEKLFF. The CDR3, as DNA: TGTGCCAGCAGCTCAGACAGTAATGAAAAACTGTTTTTT.

This clone came up once. This chain links TRBV4-3 with TRBJ2-4; no clear D. Germline V gene lookup returns CDR1 LGHNA and CDR2 YSLEER. This CDR3 region has 16 residues. V was shortened by 0 bases and J by 5 bases, with 14 bases between the two germline ends. The CDR3, as DNA: TGCGCCAGCAGCCAAGATCTTCCAATACGGGAAAACATTCAGTACTTC. It yields the protein CASSQDLPIRENIQYF.

The CDR3 sequence is CASSLTGGAFQETQYF. The CDR3 nucleotides read TGTGCCAGCTCCCTAACCGGGGGGGCCTTCCAAGAGACCCAGTACTTC. This chain links TRBV18 with TRBJ2-5; 8 bases map to TRBD2. The germline V gene has CDR1 KGHSH and CDR2 LQKENI. The CDR3 length is 16 residues. V shed 6 bases and J 1 base; nucleotides not matched to a gene: 10. The full variable domain, its missing parts supplied by reference TRBV18 and TRBJ2-5, is NAGVMQNPRHLVRRRGQEARLRCSPMKGHSHVYWYRQLPEEGLKFMVYLQKENIIDESGMPKERFSAEFPKEGPSILRIQQVVRGDSAAYFCASSLTGGAFQETQYFGPGTRLLVL.

This chain links TRBV19 with TRBJ2-5; a weak D match, TRBD1 (6 bases). The germline V gene encodes CDR1 LNHDA and CDR2 SQIVND (reference sequence). This CDR3 has 14 residues. V dropped 4 bases and J dropped 0 bases, with 9 bases sitting between them. CDR3 nucleotides: TGTGCCAGTAGTACCGGACAGTACCAAGAGACCCAGTACTTC. The encoded protein is CASSTGQYQETQYF.

The genes are TRBV6-1 and TRBJ2-1, with D possibly being TRBD1 (6 bases). Germline V gene lookup returns CDR1 MNHNS and CDR2 SASEGT. CDR3 size: 15 residues. V was shortened by 4 bases and J by 0 bases, with 10 bases between the two germline ends. DNA for the CDR3: TGTGCCAGCAGTGTTGACAGGAGCTCCTACAATGAGCAGTTCTTC. The encoded protein is CASSVDRSSYNEQFF.

A single count supports this clone. The genes are TRBV2 and TRBJ2-7, with D perhaps TRBD1 (6 bases). Trimming removed 4 bases from V and 3 bases from J, with 10 bases in between. CDR1 is SNHLY and CDR2 is FYNNEI in the germline V gene. The CDR3 has 13 residues. The CDR3 spells CASSGQESYEQYF. The CDR3 DNA reads TGTGCCAGCAGTGGACAGGAGAGCTACGAGCAGTACTTC.

The chain joins TRBV28 to TRBJ1-2; a weak D match, TRBD1 (5 bases). V lost 6 bases and J 4 bases, leaving 12 bases between the germline ends. Germline V gene data show CDR1 as MDHEN and CDR2 as SYDVKM. This CDR3 region has 13 residues. The CDR3 DNA reads TGTGCCAGCAGCCCCCTGCAGGGCTATGGCTACACCTTC. The encoded protein is CASSPLQGYGYTF.

V usage is TRBV30 and J usage is TRBJ2-7; 11 bases match TRBD1. The V gene end was trimmed by 0 bases and the J gene end by 7 bases; junction bases not matched to a gene: 11. CDR3 size: 16 residues. The germline CDR1 and CDR2 sequences are GTSNPN and SVGIG (reference sequence). The CDR3 DNA sequence: TGTGCCTGGAGTGTACAGGGGGGGACAGGGGGTAGGGAGCAGTACTTC. Its translation is CAWSVQGGTGGREQYF.